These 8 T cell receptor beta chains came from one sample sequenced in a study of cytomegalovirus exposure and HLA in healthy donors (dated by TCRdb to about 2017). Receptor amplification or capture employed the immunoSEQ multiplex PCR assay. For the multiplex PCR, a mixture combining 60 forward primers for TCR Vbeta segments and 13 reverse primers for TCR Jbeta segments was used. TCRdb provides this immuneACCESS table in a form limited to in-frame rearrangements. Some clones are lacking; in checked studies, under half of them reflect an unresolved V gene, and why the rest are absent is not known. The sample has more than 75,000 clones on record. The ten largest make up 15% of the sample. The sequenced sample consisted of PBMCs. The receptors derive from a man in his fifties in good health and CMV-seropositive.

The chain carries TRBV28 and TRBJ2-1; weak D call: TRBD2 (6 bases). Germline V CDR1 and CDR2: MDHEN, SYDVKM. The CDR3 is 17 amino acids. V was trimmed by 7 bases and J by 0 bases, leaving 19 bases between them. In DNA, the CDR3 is TGTGCCAGCACGTCGAGCGGGCACTCAAGCTCCTACAATGAGCAGTTCTTC. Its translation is CASTSSGHSSSYNEQFF.

CDR3 sequence: CASSQVGNEAGEQFF. The CDR3 DNA reads TGCGCCAGCAGCCAAGTCGGGAATGAGGCTGGTGAGCAGTTCTTC. The chain couples TRBV4-3 to TRBJ2-1; weak D call: TRBD2 (5 bases). The germline V gene has CDR1 LGHNA and CDR2 YSLEER. The CDR3 length is 15 residues. With 1 base removed from V and 9 bases from J, the gap between germline ends came to 16 bases.

The CDR3 DNA is TGCGCCAGCAGCTTTGGGACATCGAACACCGGGGAGCTGTTTTTT. It translates to CASSFGTSNTGELFF. The rearrangement uses TRBV5-1 and TRBJ2-2, with D possibly being TRBD1 (6 bases). Trimming took 2 bases from V and 0 from J, leaving 8 bases between them. This CDR3 contains 15 residues. Germline CDR1 is SGHRS and CDR2 is YFSETQ.

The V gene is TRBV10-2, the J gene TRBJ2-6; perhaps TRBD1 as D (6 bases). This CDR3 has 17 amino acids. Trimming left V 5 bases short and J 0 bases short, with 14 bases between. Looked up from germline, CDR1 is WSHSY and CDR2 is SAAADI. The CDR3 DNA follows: TGCGCCAGCAGTTTTGGACAGTCAAGCTCTGGGGCCAACGTCCTGACTTTC. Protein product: CASSFGQSSSGANVLTF.

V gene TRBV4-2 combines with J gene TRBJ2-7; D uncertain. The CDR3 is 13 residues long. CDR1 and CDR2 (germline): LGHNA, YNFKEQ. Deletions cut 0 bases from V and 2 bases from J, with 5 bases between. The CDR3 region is CASSQDTAYEQYF. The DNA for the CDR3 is TGTGCCAGCAGCCAAGATACGGCCTACGAGCAGTACTTC.

The CDR3, as DNA: TGTGCCAGCTCACCCTCGTACCAAGAGACCCAGTACTTC. This gives the protein CASSPSYQETQYF. The chain links TRBV18 to TRBJ2-5; D is undetermined. CDR1 and CDR2 from the germline V gene are KGHSH and LQKENI. V was shortened by 3 bases and J by 0 bases, with 5 bases between the two germline ends. The CDR3 extends over 13 amino acids. The full variable domain, rest sourced from reference TRBV18 and TRBJ2-5, is NAGVMQNPRHLVRRRGQEARLRCSPMKGHSHVYWYRQLPEEGLKFMVYLQKENIIDESGMPKERFSAEFPKEGPSILRIQQVVRGDSAAYFCASSPSYQETQYFGPGTRLLVL.

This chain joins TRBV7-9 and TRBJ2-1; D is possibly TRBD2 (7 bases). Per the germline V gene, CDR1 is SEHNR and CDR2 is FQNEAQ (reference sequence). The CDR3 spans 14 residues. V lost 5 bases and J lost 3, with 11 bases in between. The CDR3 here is CASSRGADYNEQFF. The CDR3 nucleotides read TGTGCCAGCAGCCGGGGGGCGGACTACAATGAGCAGTTCTTC.

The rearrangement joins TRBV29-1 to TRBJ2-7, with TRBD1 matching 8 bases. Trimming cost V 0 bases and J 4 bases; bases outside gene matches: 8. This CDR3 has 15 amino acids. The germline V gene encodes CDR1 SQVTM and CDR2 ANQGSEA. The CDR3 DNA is TGCAGCGTTGAAGACACCGGGACAGGAACGTACGAGCAGTACTTC. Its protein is CSVEDTGTGTYEQYF.